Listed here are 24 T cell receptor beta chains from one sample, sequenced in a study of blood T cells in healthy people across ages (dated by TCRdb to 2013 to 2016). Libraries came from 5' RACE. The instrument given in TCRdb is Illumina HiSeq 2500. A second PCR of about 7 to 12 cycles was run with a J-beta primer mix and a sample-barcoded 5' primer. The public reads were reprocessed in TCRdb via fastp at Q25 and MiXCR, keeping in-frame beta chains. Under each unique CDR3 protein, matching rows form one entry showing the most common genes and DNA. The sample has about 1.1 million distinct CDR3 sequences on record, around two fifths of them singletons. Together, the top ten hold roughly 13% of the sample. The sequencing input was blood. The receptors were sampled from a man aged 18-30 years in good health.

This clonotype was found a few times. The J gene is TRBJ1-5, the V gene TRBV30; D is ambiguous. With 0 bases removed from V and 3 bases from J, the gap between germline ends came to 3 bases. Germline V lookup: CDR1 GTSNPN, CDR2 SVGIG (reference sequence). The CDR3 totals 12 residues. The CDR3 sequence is CAWSVNNQPQHF. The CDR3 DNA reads TGTGCCTGGAGTGTGAACAATCAGCCCCAGCATTTT.

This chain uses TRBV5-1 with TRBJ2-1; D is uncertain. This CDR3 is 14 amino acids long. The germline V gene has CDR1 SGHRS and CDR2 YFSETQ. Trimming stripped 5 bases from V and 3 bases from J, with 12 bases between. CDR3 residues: CASRMSGGYNEQFF. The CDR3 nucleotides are TGCGCCAGCAGAATGTCAGGCGGCTACAATGAGCAGTTCTTC. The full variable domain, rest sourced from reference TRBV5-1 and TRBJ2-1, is KAGVTQTPRYLIKTRGQQVTLSCSPISGHRSVSWYQQTPGQGLQFLFEYFSETQRNKGNFPGRFSGRQFSNSRSEMNVSTLELGDSALYLCASRMSGGYNEQFFGPGTRLTVL.

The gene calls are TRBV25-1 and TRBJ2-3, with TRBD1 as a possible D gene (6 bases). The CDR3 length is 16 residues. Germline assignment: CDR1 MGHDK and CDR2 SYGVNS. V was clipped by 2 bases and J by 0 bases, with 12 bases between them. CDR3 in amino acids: CASSEGTFASTDTQYF. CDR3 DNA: TGTGCCAGCAGTGAAGGGACATTCGCTAGCACAGATACGCAGTATTTT.

CDR3 sequence (DNA): TGTGCCAGCAGCGCCCCGATGTATGAAAAACTGTTTTTT. Its protein is CASSAPMYEKLFF. The chain has TRBV7-2 and TRBJ1-4; unclear D gene. V lost 5 bases and J 6 bases, leaving 10 bases between the germline ends. The CDR3 contains 13 residues. The germline V gene has CDR1 SGHTA and CDR2 FQGNSA. Full variable domain (remainder filled in from reference TRBV7-2 and TRBJ1-4): GAGVSQSPSNKVTEKGKDVELRCDPISGHTALYWYRQSLGQGLEFLIYFQGNSAPDKSGLPSDRFSAERTGGSVSTLTIQRTQQEDSAVYLCASSAPMYEKLFFGSGTQLSVL.

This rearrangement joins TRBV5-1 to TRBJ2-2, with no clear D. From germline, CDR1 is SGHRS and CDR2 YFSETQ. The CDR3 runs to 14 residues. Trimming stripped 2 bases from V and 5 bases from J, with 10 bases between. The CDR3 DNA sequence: TGCGCCAGCAGCTTCCTCGAGAGGACCGGGGAGCTGTTTTTT. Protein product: CASSFLERTGELFF.

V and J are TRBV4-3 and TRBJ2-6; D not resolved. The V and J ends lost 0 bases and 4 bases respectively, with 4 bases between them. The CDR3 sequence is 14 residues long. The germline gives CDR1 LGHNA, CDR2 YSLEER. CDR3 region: CASSQEGGANVLTF. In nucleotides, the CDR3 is TGCGCCAGCAGCCAAGAAGGAGGGGCCAACGTCCTGACTTTC.

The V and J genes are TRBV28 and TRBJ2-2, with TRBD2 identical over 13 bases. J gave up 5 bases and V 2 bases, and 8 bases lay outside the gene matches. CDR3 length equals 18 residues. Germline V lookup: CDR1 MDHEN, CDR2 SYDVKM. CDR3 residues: CASSLREPGLAGTGELFF. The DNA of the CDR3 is TGTGCCAGCAGTTTAAGGGAACCGGGACTAGCGGGAACCGGGGAGCTGTTTTTT.

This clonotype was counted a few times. CDR3 loop: CASSPGRRNTEAFF. CDR3 in DNA: TGTGCCAGCAGTCCGGGACGGAGGAACACTGAAGCTTTCTTT. This chain links TRBV27 with TRBJ1-1; TRBD1 might be the D (5 bases). The CDR3 consists of 14 residues. Trimming removed 5 bases at V and 1 base at J, with 11 bases between. Germline CDR1 reads MNHEY; CDR2 reads SMNVEV (reference sequence).

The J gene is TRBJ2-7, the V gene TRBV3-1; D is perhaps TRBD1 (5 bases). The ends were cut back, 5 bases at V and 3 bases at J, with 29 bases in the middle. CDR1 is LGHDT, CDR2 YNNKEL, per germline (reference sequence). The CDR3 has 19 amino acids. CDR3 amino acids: CASSGADRTLSVSIYEQYF. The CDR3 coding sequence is TGTGCCAGCAGCGGAGCCGACAGAACCCTTTCTGTCAGTATCTACGAGCAGTACTTC.

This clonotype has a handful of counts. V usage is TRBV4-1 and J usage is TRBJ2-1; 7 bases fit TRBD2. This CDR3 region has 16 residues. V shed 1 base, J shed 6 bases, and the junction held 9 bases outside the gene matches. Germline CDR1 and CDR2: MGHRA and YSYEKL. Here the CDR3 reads CASSQVLGASGNEQFF. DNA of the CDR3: TGCGCCAGCAGCCAAGTGCTTGGGGCTAGCGGCAATGAGCAGTTCTTC.

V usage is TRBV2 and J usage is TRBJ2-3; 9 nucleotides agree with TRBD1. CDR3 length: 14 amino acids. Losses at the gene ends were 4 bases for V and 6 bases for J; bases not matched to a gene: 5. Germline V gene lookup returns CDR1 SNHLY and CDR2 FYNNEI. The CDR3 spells CASSAGQGYDTQYF. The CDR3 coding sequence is TGTGCCAGCAGTGCCGGACAGGGGTACGATACGCAGTATTTT.

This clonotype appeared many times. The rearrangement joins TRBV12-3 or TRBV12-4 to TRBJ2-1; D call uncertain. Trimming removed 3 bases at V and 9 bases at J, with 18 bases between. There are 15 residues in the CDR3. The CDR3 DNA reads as TGTGCCAGCAGTTTTATCGCGGTAGCAAGAGGTGAGCAGTTCTTC. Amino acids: CASSFIAVARGEQFF.

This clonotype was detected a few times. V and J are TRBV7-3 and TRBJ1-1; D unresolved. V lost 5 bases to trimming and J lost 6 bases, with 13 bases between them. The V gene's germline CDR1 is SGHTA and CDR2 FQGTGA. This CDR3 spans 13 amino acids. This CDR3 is CASSRQVSSEAFF. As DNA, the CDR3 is TGTGCCAGCAGCCGGCAGGTCAGCTCTGAAGCTTTCTTT. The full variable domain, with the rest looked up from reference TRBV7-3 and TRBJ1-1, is GAGVSQTPSNKVTEKGKYVELRCDPISGHTALYWYRQSLGQGPEFLIYFQGTGAADDSGLPNDRFFAVRPEGSVSTLKIQRTERGDSAVYLCASSRQVSSEAFFGQGTRLTVV.

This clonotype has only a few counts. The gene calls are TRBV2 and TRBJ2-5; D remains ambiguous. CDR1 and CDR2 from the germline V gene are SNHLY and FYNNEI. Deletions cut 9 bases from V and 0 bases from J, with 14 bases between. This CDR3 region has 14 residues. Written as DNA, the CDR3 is TGTGCCAGTCGGTCGGCGGTGTACCAAGAGACCCAGTACTTC. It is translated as CASRSAVYQETQYF.

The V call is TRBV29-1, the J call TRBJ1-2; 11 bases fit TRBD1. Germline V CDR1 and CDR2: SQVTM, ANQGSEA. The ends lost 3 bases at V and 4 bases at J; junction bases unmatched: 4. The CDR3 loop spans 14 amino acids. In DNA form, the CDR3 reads TGCAGCGTTGAGGGGACAGGGGGGATCTATGGCTACACCTTC. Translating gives CSVEGTGGIYGYTF.

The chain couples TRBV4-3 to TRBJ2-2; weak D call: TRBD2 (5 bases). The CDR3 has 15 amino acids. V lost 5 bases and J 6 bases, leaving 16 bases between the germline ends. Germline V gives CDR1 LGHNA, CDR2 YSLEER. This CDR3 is CASSLWQEASGELFF. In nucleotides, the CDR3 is TGCGCCAGCAGCTTATGGCAGGAGGCCTCCGGGGAGCTGTTTTTT.

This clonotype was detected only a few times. CDR3 sequence: CASRIISGQGTDTQYF. CDR3 in DNA: TGCGCCAGCAGAATCATCTCGGGACAGGGCACAGATACGCAGTATTTT. The chain joins TRBV5-1 to TRBJ2-3; 8 nucleotides align to TRBD1. Trimming removed 5 bases from V and 1 base from J; junction bases left unmatched: 9. CDR1 and CDR2 (germline): SGHRS, YFSETQ. The CDR3 is 16 amino acids.

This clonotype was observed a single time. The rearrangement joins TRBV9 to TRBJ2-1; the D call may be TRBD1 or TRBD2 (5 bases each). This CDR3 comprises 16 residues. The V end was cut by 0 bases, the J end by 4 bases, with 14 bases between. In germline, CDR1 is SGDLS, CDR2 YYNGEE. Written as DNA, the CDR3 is TGTGCCAGCAGCGTAGAATATAGGGACCCATACAATGAGCAGTTCTTC. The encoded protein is CASSVEYRDPYNEQFF.

CDR3 sequence (DNA): TGTGCCAGCAGCTTAGGGGCAGGGTCTCCTCGCGAGCAGTACTTC. Protein: CASSLGAGSPREQYF. This chain uses TRBV13 with TRBJ2-7; weak D call: TRBD1 (5 bases). The length of the CDR3 is 15 residues. V shed 0 bases and J shed 6 bases, with 15 bases lying between them. Germline loops: CDR1 PRHDT, CDR2 FYEKMQ (reference sequence).

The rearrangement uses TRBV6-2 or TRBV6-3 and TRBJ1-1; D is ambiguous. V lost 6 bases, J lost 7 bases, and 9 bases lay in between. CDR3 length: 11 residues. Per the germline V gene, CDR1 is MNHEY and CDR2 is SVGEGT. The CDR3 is CASRTRREAFF. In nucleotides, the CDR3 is TGTGCCAGCAGGACCCGGCGTGAAGCTTTCTTT.

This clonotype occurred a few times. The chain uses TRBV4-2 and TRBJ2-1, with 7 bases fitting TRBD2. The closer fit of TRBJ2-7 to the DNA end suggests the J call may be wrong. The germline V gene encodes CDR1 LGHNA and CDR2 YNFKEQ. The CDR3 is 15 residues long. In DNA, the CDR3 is TGTGCCAGCAGCCAAGTAGCGGGCTCCTACAATGAGCAGTACTTC. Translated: CASSQVAGSYNEQYF.

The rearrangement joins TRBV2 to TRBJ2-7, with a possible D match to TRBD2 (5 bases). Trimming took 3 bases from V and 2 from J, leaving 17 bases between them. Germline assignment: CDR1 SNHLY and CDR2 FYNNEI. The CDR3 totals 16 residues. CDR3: CASSESPPPGTYEQYF. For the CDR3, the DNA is TGTGCCAGCAGTGAGTCTCCTCCCCCGGGGACCTACGAGCAGTACTTC.

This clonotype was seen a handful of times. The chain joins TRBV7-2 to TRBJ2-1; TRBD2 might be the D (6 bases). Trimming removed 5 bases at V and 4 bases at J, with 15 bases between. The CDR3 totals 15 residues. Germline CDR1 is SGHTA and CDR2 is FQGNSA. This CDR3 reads CASSPRWGVYNEQFF. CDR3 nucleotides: TGTGCCAGCAGCCCTCGCTGGGGGGTATACAATGAGCAGTTCTTC.

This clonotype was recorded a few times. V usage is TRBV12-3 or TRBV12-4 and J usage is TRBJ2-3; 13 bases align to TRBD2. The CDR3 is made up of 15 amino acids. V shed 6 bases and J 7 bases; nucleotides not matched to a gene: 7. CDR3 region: CASSRTSGGPYTQYF. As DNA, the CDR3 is TGTGCCAGCAGCCGGACTAGCGGGGGCCCTTATACGCAGTATTTT.